This T cell receptor (beta chain) was captured by sequencing in a study of blood T cell dynamics during melanoma immunotherapy. The table came from immunoSEQ multiplex PCR; TCRdb's copy has only in-frame clones and leaves some out. The table records about 12,000 clones, around 87% of them present only once. Time point here: week 3, after first cycle of checkpoint inhibitor. No patient had earlier systemic cancer treatment, concurrent immunosuppressants, or another active cancer. This CDR3 is built from 15 residues. The V and J ends lost 3 bases and 7 bases, in that order; junction bases with no gene match: 11. Germline CDR1 reads SGHTA; CDR2 reads FQGNSA.

The chain joins TRBV7-2 to TRBJ2-5; 7 bases fit TRBD1. The sequences come from blood, collected from a patient treated with checkpoint blockade. The receptor was derived from a human donor with melanoma. The CDR3 DNA sequence: TGTGCCAGCAGCTTGACAGGGCGCTGGACCCCGACCCAGTACTTC. Protein: CASSLTGRWTPTQYF.